This TCR beta chain was observed in a study of T cell changes during pregnancy in multiple sclerosis. TCRdb keeps only in-frame clones here, not all; method: immunoSEQ multiplex PCR. The sample holds some 70,000 clones, roughly 92% seen once. The V gene's germline CDR1 is MNHEY and CDR2 SMNVEV (reference sequence). CDR3 length equals 16 residues. V was pared by 8 bases and J by 7 bases, with 21 bases between. V and J are TRBV27 and TRBJ1-6; weak D call: TRBD1 (6 bases). Material: CD8+ T cells from peripheral blood mononuclear cells, obtained in the third trimester of pregnancy. This receptor was taken from a female donor in good health, enrolled as a control in a pregnancy study. CDR3 in DNA: TGTGCCAGCGGGATTATGGCAGGGGCGGTGAATTCACCCCTCCACTTT. Amino acid sequence: CASGIMAGAVNSPLHF.